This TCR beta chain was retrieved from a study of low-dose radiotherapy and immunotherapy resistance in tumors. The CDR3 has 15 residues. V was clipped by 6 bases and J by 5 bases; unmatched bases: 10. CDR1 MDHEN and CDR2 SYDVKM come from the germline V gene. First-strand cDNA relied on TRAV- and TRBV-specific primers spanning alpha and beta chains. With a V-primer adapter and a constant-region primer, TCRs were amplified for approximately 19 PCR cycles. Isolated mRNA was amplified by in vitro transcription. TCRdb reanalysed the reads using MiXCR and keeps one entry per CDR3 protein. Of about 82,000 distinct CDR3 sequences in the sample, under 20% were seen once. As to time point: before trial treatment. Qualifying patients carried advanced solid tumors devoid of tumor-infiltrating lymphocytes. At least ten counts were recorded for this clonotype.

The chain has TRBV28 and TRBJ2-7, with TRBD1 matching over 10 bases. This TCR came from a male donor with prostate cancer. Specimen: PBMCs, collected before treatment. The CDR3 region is CASSLTGQGSHEQYF. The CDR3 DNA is TGTGCCAGCAGCTTAACGGGACAGGGGTCCCACGAGCAGTACTTC.